This T cell receptor beta chain was sequenced in a study of preoperative IRX-2 immunotherapy in early breast cancer. Treatment described: preoperative locoregional IRX-2 cytokine immunotherapy. Patients received preoperative, locoregional IRX-2 cytokine immunotherapy in a phase Ib study. The table came from immunoSEQ multiplex PCR; TCRdb's copy has only in-frame clones and leaves some out. The table shows some 59,000 clones, with roughly 94% occurring only once. V trimming: 4 bases; J trimming: 0 bases; junction bases outside the gene matches: 3. Germline CDR1 LNHNV, CDR2 YYDKDF (reference sequence). The CDR3 sequence is 15 residues long.

V usage is TRBV15 and J usage is TRBJ2-3; 8 bases match TRBD1. The sequence was collected from a human donor with breast cancer. The material was obtained from a patient treated with IRX-2 immunotherapy. The CDR3 DNA is TGTGCCACCAGCACCAGACAGGGGAGCACAGATACGCAGTATTTT. The encoded protein is CATSTRQGSTDTQYF.